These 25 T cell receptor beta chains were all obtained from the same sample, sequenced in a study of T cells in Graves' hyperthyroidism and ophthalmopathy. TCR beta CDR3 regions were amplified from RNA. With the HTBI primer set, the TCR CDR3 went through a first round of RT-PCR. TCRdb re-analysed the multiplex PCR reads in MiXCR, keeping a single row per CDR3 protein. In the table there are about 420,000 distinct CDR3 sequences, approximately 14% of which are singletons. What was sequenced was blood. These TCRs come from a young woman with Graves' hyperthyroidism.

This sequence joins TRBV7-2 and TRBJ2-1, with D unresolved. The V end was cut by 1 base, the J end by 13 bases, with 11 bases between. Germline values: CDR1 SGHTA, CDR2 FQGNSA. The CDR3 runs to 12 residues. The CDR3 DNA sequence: TGTGCCAGCAGCTTAGTTAGTATAGCCCAGTTCTTC. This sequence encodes CASSLVSIAQFF.

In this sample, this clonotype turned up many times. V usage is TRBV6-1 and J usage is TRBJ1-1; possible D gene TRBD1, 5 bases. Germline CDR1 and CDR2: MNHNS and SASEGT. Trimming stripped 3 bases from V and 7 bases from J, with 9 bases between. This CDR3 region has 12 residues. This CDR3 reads CASSDSGGEAFF. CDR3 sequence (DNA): TGTGCCAGCAGTGATAGTGGGGGTGAAGCTTTCTTT.

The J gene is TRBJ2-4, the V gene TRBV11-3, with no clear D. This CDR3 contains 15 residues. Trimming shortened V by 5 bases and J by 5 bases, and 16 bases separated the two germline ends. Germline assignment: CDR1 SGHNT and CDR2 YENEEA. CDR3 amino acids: CASSPNAGLENIQYF. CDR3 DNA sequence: TGTGCCAGCAGCCCAAACGCTGGGCTCGAAAACATTCAGTACTTC.

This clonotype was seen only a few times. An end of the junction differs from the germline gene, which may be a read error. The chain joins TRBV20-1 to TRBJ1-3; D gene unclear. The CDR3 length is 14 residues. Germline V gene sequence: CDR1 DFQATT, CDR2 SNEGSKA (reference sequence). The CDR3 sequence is CSASRSRTGNTIYF. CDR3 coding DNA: TGCAGTGCTTCACGGTCCCGAACTGGAAACACTATATATTTT.

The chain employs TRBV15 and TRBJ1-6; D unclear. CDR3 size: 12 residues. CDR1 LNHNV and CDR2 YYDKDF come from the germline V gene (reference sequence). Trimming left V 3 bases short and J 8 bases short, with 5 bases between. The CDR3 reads CATSRDYSPLHF. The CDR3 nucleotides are TGTGCCACCAGCAGGGACTATTCACCCCTCCACTTT.

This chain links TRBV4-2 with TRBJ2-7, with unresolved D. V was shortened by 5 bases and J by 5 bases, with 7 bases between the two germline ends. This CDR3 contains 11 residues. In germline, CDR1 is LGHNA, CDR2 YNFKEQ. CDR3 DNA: TGTGCCAGCAGCTTCAAGGACGAGCAGTACTTC. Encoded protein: CASSFKDEQYF.

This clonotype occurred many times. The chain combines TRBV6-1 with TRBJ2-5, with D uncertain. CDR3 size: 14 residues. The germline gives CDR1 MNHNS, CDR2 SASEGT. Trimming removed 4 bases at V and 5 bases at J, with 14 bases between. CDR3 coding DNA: TGTGCCAGCAGTGTAGCTAGATACGGGGAGACCCAGTACTTC. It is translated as CASSVARYGETQYF.

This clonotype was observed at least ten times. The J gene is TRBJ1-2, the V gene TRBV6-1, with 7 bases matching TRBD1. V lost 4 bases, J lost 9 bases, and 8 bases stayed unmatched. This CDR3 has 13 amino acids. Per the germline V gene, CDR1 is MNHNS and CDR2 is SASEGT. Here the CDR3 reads CASSGDRGLSYTF. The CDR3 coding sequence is TGTGCCAGCAGTGGGGACAGAGGGCTGAGCTACACCTTC.

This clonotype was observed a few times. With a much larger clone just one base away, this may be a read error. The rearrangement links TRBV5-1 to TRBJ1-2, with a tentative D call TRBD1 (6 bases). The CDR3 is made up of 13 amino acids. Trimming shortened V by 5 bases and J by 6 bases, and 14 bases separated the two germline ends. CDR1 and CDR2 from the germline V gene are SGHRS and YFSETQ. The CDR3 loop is CASSPGQLDGYTF. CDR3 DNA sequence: TGCGCCAGCAGTCCAGGACAGCTCGATGGCTACACCTTC.

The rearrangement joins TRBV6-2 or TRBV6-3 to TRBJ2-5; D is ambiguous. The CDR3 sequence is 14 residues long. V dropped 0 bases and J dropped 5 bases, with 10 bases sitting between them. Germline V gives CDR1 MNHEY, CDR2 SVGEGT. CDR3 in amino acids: CASSYSVVGETQYF. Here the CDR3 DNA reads TGTGCCAGCAGTTACTCGGTCGTGGGGGAGACCCAGTACTTC.

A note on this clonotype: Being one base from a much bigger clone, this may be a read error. CDR3 bases: TGTGCCAGCAGCCAGTTACAGGGTTGGAGCGCTGAAGCTTTCTTT. It translates to CASSQLQGWSAEAFF. The rearrangement links TRBV14 to TRBJ1-1, with D perhaps TRBD1 (6 bases). The germline gives CDR1 SGHDN, CDR2 FVKESK. V was pared by 3 bases and J by 6 bases, with 17 bases between. This CDR3 contains 15 residues.

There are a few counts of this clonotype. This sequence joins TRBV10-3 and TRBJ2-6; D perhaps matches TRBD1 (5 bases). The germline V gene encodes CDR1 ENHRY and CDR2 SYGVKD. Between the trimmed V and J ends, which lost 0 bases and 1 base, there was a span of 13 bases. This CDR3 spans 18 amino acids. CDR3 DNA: TGTGCCATCAGTGAGTCGCAGGGAAAGGGATCTGGGGCCAACGTCCTGACTTTC. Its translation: CAISESQGKGSGANVLTF.

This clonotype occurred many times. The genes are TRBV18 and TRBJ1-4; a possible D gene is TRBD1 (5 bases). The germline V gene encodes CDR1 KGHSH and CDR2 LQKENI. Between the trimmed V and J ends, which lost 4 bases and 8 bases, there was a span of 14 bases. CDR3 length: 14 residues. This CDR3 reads CASSQGPVTEKLFF. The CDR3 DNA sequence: TGTGCCAGCTCACAGGGACCCGTGACCGAAAAACTGTTTTTT.

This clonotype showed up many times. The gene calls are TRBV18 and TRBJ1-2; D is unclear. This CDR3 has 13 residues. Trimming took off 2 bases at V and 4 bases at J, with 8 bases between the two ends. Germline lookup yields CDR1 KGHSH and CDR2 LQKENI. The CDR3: CASSPDGSYGYTF. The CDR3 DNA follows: TGTGCCAGCTCACCAGACGGATCCTATGGCTACACCTTC.

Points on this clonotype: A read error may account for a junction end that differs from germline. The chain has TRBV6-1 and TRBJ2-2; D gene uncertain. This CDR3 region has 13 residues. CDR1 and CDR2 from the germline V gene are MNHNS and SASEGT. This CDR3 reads CAISELGTGELFF. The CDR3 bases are TGTGCCATCAGTGAGCTGGGGACCGGGGAGCTGTTTTTT.

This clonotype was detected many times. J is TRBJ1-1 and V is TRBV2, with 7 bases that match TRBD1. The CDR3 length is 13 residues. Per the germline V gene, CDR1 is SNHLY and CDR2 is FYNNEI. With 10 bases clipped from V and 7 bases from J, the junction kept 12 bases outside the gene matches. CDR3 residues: CATVGQGESEAFF. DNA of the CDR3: TGTGCCACCGTGGGGCAGGGGGAAAGTGAAGCTTTCTTT. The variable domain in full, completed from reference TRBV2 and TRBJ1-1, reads EPEVTQTPSHQVTQMGQEVILRCVPISNHLYFYWYRQILGQKVEFLVSFYNNEISEKSEIFDDQFSVERPDGSNFTLKIRSTKLEDSAMYFCATVGQGESEAFFGQGTRLTVV.

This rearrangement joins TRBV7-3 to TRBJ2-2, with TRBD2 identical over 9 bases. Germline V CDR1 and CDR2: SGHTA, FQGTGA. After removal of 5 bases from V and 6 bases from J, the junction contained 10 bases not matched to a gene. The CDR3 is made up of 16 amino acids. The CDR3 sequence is CASSLIAGVGAGELFF. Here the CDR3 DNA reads TGTGCCAGCAGCCTGATAGCGGGAGTCGGTGCCGGGGAGCTGTTTTTT.

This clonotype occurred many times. The CDR3 sequence is CSARQDTGYEQYF. In DNA form, the CDR3 reads TGCAGTGCTAGGCAGGACACCGGCTACGAGCAGTACTTC. The rearrangement joins TRBV20-1 to TRBJ2-7, with a tentative D call TRBD1 (5 bases). Trimming pared 3 bases from V and 3 bases from J, leaving 12 bases between. Germline-derived CDR1 and CDR2 are DFQATT and SNEGSKA (reference sequence). The CDR3 has 13 residues.

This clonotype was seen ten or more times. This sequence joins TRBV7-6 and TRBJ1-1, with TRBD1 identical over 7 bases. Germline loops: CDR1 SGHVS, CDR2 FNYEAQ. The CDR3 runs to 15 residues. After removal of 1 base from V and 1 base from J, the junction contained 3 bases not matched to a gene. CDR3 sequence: CASSLGQGQNTEAFF. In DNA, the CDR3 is TGTGCCAGCAGCTTAGGACAGGGCCAGAACACTGAAGCTTTCTTT. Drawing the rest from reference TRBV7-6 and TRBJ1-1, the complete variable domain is GAGVSQSPRYKVTKRGQDVALRCDPISGHVSLYWYRQALGQGPEFLTYFNYEAQQDKSGLPNDRFSAERPEGSISTLTIQRTEQRDSAMYRCASSLGQGQNTEAFFGQGTRLTVV.

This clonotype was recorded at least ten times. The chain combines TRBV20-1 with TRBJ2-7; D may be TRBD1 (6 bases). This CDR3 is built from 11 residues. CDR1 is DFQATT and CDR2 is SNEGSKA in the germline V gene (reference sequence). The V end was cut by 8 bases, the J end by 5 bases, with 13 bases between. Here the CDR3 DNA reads TGCAGTATTCTACAGGGCGACGAGCAGTACTTC. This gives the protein CSILQGDEQYF.

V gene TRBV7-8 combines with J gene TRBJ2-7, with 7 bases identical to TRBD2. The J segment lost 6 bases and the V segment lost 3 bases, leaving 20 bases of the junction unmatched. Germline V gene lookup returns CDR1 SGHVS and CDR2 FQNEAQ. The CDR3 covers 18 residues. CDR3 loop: CASSLAGSSFRGVGEQYF. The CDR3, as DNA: TGTGCCAGCAGCTTGGCAGGGTCTTCTTTTCGGGGGGTCGGCGAGCAGTACTTC.

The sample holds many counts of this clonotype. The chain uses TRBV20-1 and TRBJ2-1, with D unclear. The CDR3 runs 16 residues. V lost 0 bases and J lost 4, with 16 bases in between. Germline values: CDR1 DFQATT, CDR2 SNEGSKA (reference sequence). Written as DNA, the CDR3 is TGCAGTGCTAGAGATCATGTCCTATTTGGGTACAATGAGCAGTTCTTC. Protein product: CSARDHVLFGYNEQFF.

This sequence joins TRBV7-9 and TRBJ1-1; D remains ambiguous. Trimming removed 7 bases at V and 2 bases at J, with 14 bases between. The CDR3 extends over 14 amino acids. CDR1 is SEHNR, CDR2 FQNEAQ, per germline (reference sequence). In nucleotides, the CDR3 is TGTGCCAGCACCCGGCTTAGAGGTAACACTGAAGCTTTCTTT. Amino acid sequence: CASTRLRGNTEAFF. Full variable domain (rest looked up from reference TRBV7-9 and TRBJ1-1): DTGVSQNPRHKITKRGQNVTFRCDPISEHNRLYWYRQTLGQGPEFLTYFQNEAQLEKSRLLSDRFSAERPKGSFSTLEIQRTEQGDSAMYLCASTRLRGNTEAFFGQGTRLTVV.

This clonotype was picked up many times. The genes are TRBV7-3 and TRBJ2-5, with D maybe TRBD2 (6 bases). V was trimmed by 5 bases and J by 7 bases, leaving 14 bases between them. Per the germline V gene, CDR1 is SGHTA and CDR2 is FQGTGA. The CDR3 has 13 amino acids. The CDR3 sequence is CASSMGLGGTQYF. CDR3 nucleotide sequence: TGTGCCAGCAGCATGGGACTGGGGGGGACCCAGTACTTC.

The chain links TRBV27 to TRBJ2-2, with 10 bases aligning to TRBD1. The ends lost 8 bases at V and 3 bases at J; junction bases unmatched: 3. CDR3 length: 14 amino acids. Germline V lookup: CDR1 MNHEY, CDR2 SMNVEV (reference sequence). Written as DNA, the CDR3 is TGTGCCAGCTCGGGACAGGGGTACACCGGGGAGCTGTTTTTT. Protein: CASSGQGYTGELFF.